The clone carrying this T cell receptor (beta chain) was counted once. Its antigen is not known. The repertoire was sequenced with immunoSEQ multiplex PCR; TCRdb's copy has only in-frame clones and lacks some. The sample has about 150,000 clones; roughly 91% are singletons. The sample comes from a study of T cell responses to AZD1222 COVID-19 vaccine. Germline values: CDR1 LNHDA, CDR2 SQIVND (reference sequence). Trimming stripped 9 bases from V and 8 bases from J, with 16 bases between. This CDR3 has 12 amino acids. Study observations and caveats: Mostly white British, mostly female donors; authors suggested clonal diversity may be underestimated.

This chain uses TRBV19 with TRBJ1-2; D may be TRBD1 (6 bases). The clonotype was recovered from an adult in good health. Sequencing was performed on peripheral blood, taken on day 0 of AZD1222 vaccination. The CDR3 DNA reads as TGTGCCAGCCAGGAACAGGGCGGAGGCTACACCTTC. This encodes CASQEQGGGYTF.